The rows below give T cell receptor beta chains drawn from one sample of a study of cytomegalovirus exposure and HLA in healthy donors. Generated by immunoSEQ multiplex PCR, the TCRdb table keeps only in-frame clones and is missing some. Recorded for this sample: 120,000 to 150,000 clones. What was sequenced was PBMCs. These receptor sequences come from a woman aged 18-29 years in good health and CMV-seronegative. CDR3s include the opening cysteine and the closing phenylalanine or tryptophan. Each record gives: J gene, V gene, D gene, CDR3 protein, CDR3 DNA. D genes are given only for firm matches.

j_call: TRBJ1-1
v_call: TRBV7-6
d_call: .
cdr3_aa: CASSLKGGESNTEAFF
cdr3_nt: TGTGCCAGCAGCTTAAAGGGCGGGGAAAGTAACACTGAAGCTTTCTTT

j_call: TRBJ2-1
v_call: TRBV27
d_call: .
cdr3_aa: CASSRDTTYNEQFF
cdr3_nt: TGTGCCAGCAGTCGGGACACCACCTACAATGAGCAGTTCTTC

j_call: TRBJ1-1
v_call: TRBV7-2
d_call: .
cdr3_aa: CASSLWGGNTEAFF
cdr3_nt: TGTGCCAGCAGCTTATGGGGAGGGAACACTGAAGCTTTCTTT

j_call: TRBJ2-1
v_call: TRBV5-1
d_call: TRBD2
cdr3_aa: CASSPTSGRAGSLDNEQFF
cdr3_nt: TGCGCCAGCAGCCCAACTAGCGGGAGGGCCGGATCTTTGGACAATGAGCAGTTCTTC

j_call: TRBJ1-4
v_call: TRBV7-6
d_call: .
cdr3_aa: CASSLSGTSDEKLFF
cdr3_nt: TGTGCCAGCAGCTTATCGGGAACCTCCGATGAAAAACTGTTTTTT

j_call: TRBJ2-1
v_call: TRBV27
d_call: TRBD1
cdr3_aa: CATKRDRDYNEQFF
cdr3_nt: TGTGCCACAAAACGGGACAGGGACTACAATGAGCAGTTCTTC

j_call: TRBJ1-1
v_call: TRBV7-9
d_call: .
cdr3_aa: CASSLGSGPQLLVAFF
cdr3_nt: TGTGCCAGCAGCTTAGGTTCAGGTCCCCAGTTGCTCGTAGCTTTCTTT

j_call: TRBJ2-2
v_call: TRBV4-2
d_call: TRBD2
cdr3_aa: CASTITNRLAGGANTGELFF
cdr3_nt: TGTGCCAGCACCATTACGAATCGTCTAGCGGGAGGGGCGAACACCGGGGAGCTGTTTTTT

j_call: TRBJ1-2
v_call: TRBV4-2
d_call: TRBD1
cdr3_aa: CASSQGGQALNGYTF
cdr3_nt: TGTGCCAGCAGCCAAGGAGGACAGGCCCTTAACGGCTACACCTTC

j_call: TRBJ1-4
v_call: TRBV15
d_call: .
cdr3_aa: CATSWARGAEKLFF
cdr3_nt: TGTGCCACCAGCTGGGCCCGTGGGGCTGAAAAACTGTTTTTT

j_call: TRBJ1-1
v_call: TRBV27
d_call: TRBD1
cdr3_aa: CASSRRQGGMNTEAFF
cdr3_nt: TGTGCCAGCAGCCGAAGACAGGGGGGCATGAACACTGAAGCTTTCTTT

j_call: TRBJ2-3
v_call: TRBV6-5
d_call: TRBD2
cdr3_aa: CASSSPREGTDTQYF
cdr3_nt: TGTGCCAGCAGTTCCCCCCGGGAGGGCACAGATACGCAGTATTTT

j_call: TRBJ2-7
v_call: TRBV6-4
d_call: TRBD2
cdr3_aa: CASSPLAGGPYEQYF
cdr3_nt: TGTGCCAGCAGTCCTTTAGCGGGAGGGCCCTACGAGCAGTACTTC